This T cell receptor beta chain emerged from a study of T cell repertoires in cytomegalovirus infection (dated by TCRdb to the late 2010s). Study-wide context: Donor HLA type was relevant to the analysis, as public TCR beta signatures indicated carriage of CMV infection together with the matching HLA type. Points the paper makes about the study in general: The ex vivo response was dominated by HLA-C-restricted CMV-specific TCR beta clonotypes, and the single most frequent clonotype in two of eight donors was supplied by these HLA-C-restricted clonotypes. In both this cohort and an independent cohort of approximately 350 donors, the cumulative frequency of public TCR beta family members distinguished carriers of CMV infection plus the relevant HLA type.

Sequencing was carried out with an Illumina HiSeq 1500. The raw public data were reprocessed by TCRdb itself: fastp quality trimming at Q25, MiXCR clonotype calling, in-frame beta chains only. Duplicate CDR3 protein sequences are folded into a single record with the most common DNA and genes. The sample contains around 130,000 distinct CDR3 sequences, approximately 24% of them found a single time. The top ten clonotypes cover almost 35% of the sample. Details on this clonotype: Its recognized antigen is unknown. Base quality data are lacking; no much larger clone is found one base away.

The source of this sequence is a human donor in good health (CMV status not recorded). Some clones in this sample may be carry-over from other donors' samples. Material: PBMCs, sequenced either directly or after in vitro stimulation (not recorded which).

The sequenced DNA is TGTGCCAGCAGAAAACAGGGAGACTACGAGCAGTACGTC. Translated, it reads CASRKQGDYEQYV. The rearranged segments are TRBV28 and TRBJ2-7; TRBD1 might be the D gene, on 6 matching bases. Inclusive of the bounding cysteine and valine, the CDR3 is 13 residues long. Of the read, only the CDR3 DNA is kept; its 39 bases are in frame from base 1. CDR1 and CDR2, per the germline V gene, are MDHEN and SYDVKM. Deletion took 6 bases off V and 3 bases off J, with a span of 12 bases between the germline ends.